Sequencing of this TCR beta chain was carried out in a study of T cells in Graves' hyperthyroidism and ophthalmopathy. V was pared by 2 bases and J by 6 bases, with 11 bases between. CDR1 is DFQATT, CDR2 SNEGSKA, per germline (reference sequence). This CDR3 contains 13 residues. The TCR beta CDR3 regions underwent amplification using RNA transcripts as the source. HTBI primers drove first-round RT-PCR of the TCR CDR3. TCRdb analysed the multiplex PCR reads with MiXCR anew, one entry per CDR3 protein. The sample has about 410,000 distinct CDR3 sequences, 14% seen once. Patients with uncontrolled infections, other autoimmune diseases, pregnancy or lactation were excluded. Findings and caveats of the study: In the blood, most expanded thyroid clonotypes above 0.001 appeared as well.

This clonotype was recorded many times. The antigen is unknown. This sequence was found in a woman younger than 45 with Graves' ophthalmopathy. J is TRBJ2-1 and V is TRBV20-1, with D uncertain. Sequenced: blood. This chain's CDR3 is CSARHGRRNEQFF. In DNA form, the CDR3 reads TGCAGTGCTAGACATGGTCGTCGCAATGAGCAGTTCTTC.